The rows below give T cell receptor beta chains drawn from one sample of a study of blood T cell repertoires in COVID-19. TCRdb's copy holds only in-frame clones and misses some; the assay was immunoSEQ multiplex PCR. This sample has around 120,000 clones, with roughly three quarters found just once. Sequencing used peripheral blood. These TCRs come from an elderly woman with acute or convalescent COVID-19. Both conserved end residues are part of each CDR3. A D gene is named only where the DNA matches it firmly. Clone size is stated in some rows and not others, as once, few, many or a class when expanded.

CDR3 length | J gene | V gene | D gene | clone size | CDR3 protein | CDR3 DNA
16 | TRBJ2-1 | TRBV7-3 | NA | NA | CASSLGGVGSYNEQFF | TGTGCCAGCAGCTTAGGAGGCGTGGGCTCCTACAATGAGCAGTTCTTC
14 | TRBJ1-2 | TRBV7-9 | NA | few | CASSPSWTLGGYTF | TGTGCCAGCAGCCCCTCGTGGACATTAGGTGGCTACACCTTC
14 | TRBJ2-4 | TRBV19 | NA | NA | CASSTTGSLGIQYF | TGTGCCAGTAGTACGACAGGCAGTCTGGGCATTCAGTACTTC
15 | TRBJ2-7 | TRBV6-2/TRBV6-3 | TRBD1 | few | CASSYSSRGRNEQYF | TGTGCCAGCAGTTACTCTTCCAGGGGGCGGAACGAGCAGTACTTC
15 | TRBJ1-6 | TRBV9 | TRBD1 | NA | CASSVTGDRVSPLHF | TGTGCCAGCAGTGTAACAGGGGATCGGGTTTCACCCCTCCACTTT
11 | TRBJ2-4 | TRBV6-1 | NA | NA | CASSEYGGRNF | TGTGCCAGCAGTGAATACGGGGGACGGAACTTC
13 | TRBJ2-7 | TRBV5-1 | NA | NA | CASSQGPPAEQYF | TGCGCCAGCAGTCAGGGGCCCCCCGCCGAGCAGTACTTC
14 | TRBJ2-3 | TRBV20-1 | TRBD2 | NA | CSASERGRTDTQYF | TGCAGTGCTAGTGAGCGGGGACGCACAGATACGCAGTATTTT
13 | TRBJ1-2 | TRBV27 | TRBD1 | NA | CASSFHDRDGYTF | TGTGCCAGCAGTTTTCATGACAGGGACGGCTACACCTTC
13 | TRBJ2-1 | TRBV27 | NA | NA | CASSLLTGNEQFF | TGTGCCAGCAGTTTACTTACAGGGAATGAGCAGTTCTTC
16 | TRBJ2-3 | TRBV7-2 | TRBD2 | NA | CASSLVGSGGPDTQYF | TGTGCCAGCAGCTTAGTTGGGTCGGGGGGGCCAGATACGCAGTATTTT
12 | TRBJ1-2 | TRBV28 | NA | NA | CASSMSSYGYTF | TGTGCCAGCAGTATGAGCTCCTATGGCTACACCTTC
12 | TRBJ2-1 | TRBV29-1 | NA | NA | CSATNGGGEQFF | TGCAGCGCCACCAACGGAGGAGGTGAGCAGTTCTTC
13 | TRBJ1-2 | TRBV7-9 | NA | NA | CASSLDPSGGYTF | TGTGCCAGCAGCTTAGACCCCTCGGGGGGCTACACCTTC
13 | TRBJ2-1 | TRBV6-1 | NA | NA | CASSEERGNEQFF | TGTGCCAGCAGTGAAGAAAGGGGCAATGAGCAGTTCTTC
13 | TRBJ1-5 | TRBV10-3 | NA | NA | CAISESGGRAQHF | TGTGCCATCAGTGAGTCTGGGGGCAGGGCCCAGCATTTT
15 | TRBJ2-5 | TRBV7-2 | TRBD1 | NA | CASSPDRGGAETQYF | TGTGCCAGCAGCCCAGACAGGGGGGGTGCGGAGACCCAGTACTTC
14 | TRBJ2-5 | TRBV29-1 | NA | few | CSVDHTGDQETQYF | TGCAGCGTTGATCATACGGGGGACCAAGAGACCCAGTACTTC
15 | TRBJ1-4 | TRBV19 | NA | NA | CASSIERTVNEKLFF | TGTGCCAGTAGTATTGAGAGGACAGTGAATGAAAAACTGTTTTTT
15 | TRBJ2-3 | TRBV7-9 | TRBD2 | once | CASSRTSGGPDTQYF | TGTGCCAGCAGCAGGACTAGCGGGGGACCAGATACGCAGTATTTT
16 | TRBJ1-6 | TRBV27 | TRBD1 | NA | CASSLGGQGFESPLHF | TGTGCCAGCAGTTTAGGGGGACAGGGCTTCGAATCACCCCTCCACTTT
17 | TRBJ1-4 | TRBV21-1 | NA | once | CASTFTGTDTRNEKLFF | TGTGCCAGCACTTTCACCGGGACAGATACTCGAAATGAAAAACTGTTTTTT
15 | TRBJ2-3 | TRBV19 | NA | NA | CASSTPRAGGDTQYF | TGTGCCAGTAGTACCCCCAGGGCTGGAGGGGATACGCAGTATTTT
14 | TRBJ2-7 | TRBV2 | TRBD2 | NA | CASGGRGGPYEQYF | TGTGCCAGTGGGGGTCGGGGGGGGCCCTACGAGCAGTACTTC
14 | TRBJ1-5 | TRBV19 | NA | NA | CASSPLNSNQPQHF | TGTGCCAGTAGTCCCCTTAATAGCAATCAGCCCCAGCATTTT
15 | TRBJ1-3 | TRBV6-5 | NA | NA | CASSVATYWGNTIYF | TGTGCCAGCTCAGTAGCGACATACTGGGGAAACACCATATATTTT
11 | TRBJ1-1 | TRBV20-1 | NA | NA | CSAGREPEAFF | TGCAGTGCTGGACGGGAACCTGAAGCTTTCTTT
17 | TRBJ1-2 | TRBV2 | TRBD1 | NA | CASSVGRQGLANYGYTF | TGTGCCAGCAGTGTGGGGAGACAGGGGTTAGCTAACTATGGCTACACCTTC
12 | TRBJ2-1 | TRBV6-6 | TRBD1 | NA | CASSGQGNEQFF | TGTGCCAGCAGCGGACAGGGCAATGAGCAGTTCTTC
13 | TRBJ2-5 | TRBV11-2 | NA | NA | CASSLAPEETQYF | TGTGCCAGCAGCTTAGCCCCTGAGGAGACCCAGTACTTC
14 | TRBJ1-2 | TRBV5-6 | NA | NA | CASTLDSITYGHTF | TGTGCCAGCACCCTAGACAGCATTACCTATGGCCACACCTTC
13 | TRBJ1-6 | TRBV2 | NA | NA | CASSATLNSPLHF | TGTGCCAGCAGTGCGACACTCAATTCACCCCTCCACTTT
14 | TRBJ2-7 | TRBV5-1 | NA | NA | CASSLADGGLEQYF | TGCGCCAGCAGCTTGGCGGATGGGGGGTTGGAGCAGTACTTC
15 | TRBJ1-2 | TRBV18 | TRBD1 | NA | CASSPPGTGGRGYTF | TGTGCCAGCTCACCACCCGGGACAGGGGGCCGTGGCTACACCTTC
16 | TRBJ2-3 | TRBV3-1/TRBV3-2 | NA | NA | CASSPYGRPGTDTQYF | TGTGCCAGCAGCCCTTACGGTCGCCCGGGCACAGATACGCAGTATTTT
13 | TRBJ1-6 | TRBV6-5 | NA | NA | CASSGQRNSPLHF | TGTGCCAGCAGCGGACAGCGTAATTCACCCCTCCACTTT
12 | TRBJ1-1 | TRBV5-4 | NA | NA | CASSLGQIEAFF | TGTGCCAGCAGCTTGGGCCAGATTGAAGCTTTCTTT
15 | TRBJ2-6 | TRBV7-6 | NA | once | CASSSQISGANVLTF | TGTGCCAGCAGTTCCCAAATCTCTGGGGCCAACGTCCTGACCTTC
16 | TRBJ2-6 | TRBV6-1 | NA | NA | CASSDWGRPGANVLTF | TGTGCCAGCAGTGATTGGGGCCGCCCTGGGGCCAACGTCCTGACTTTC
14 | TRBJ2-3 | TRBV7-2 | TRBD1 | NA | CASSRRGNTDTQYF | TGTGCCAGCAGTCGCAGGGGGAACACAGATACGCAGTATTTT